The 8 T cell receptor beta chains presented below share a single source sample, sequenced in a study of cytomegalovirus exposure and HLA in healthy donors. The study ran its PCR with 60 Vbeta and 13 Jbeta primers. TCRdb's table, derived via immunoSEQ multiplex PCR, lists solely in-frame clones and lacks some. Here the sample table reports roughly 42,000 clones. Sequencing was performed on PBMCs. These receptor sequences come from a man under 40 in good health and CMV-seronegative.

This chain joins TRBV19 and TRBJ1-1; 7 bases fit TRBD1. V shed 5 bases, J shed 0 bases, and the junction held 9 bases outside the gene matches. Germline V CDR1 and CDR2: LNHDA, SQIVND (reference sequence). CDR3 length equals 16 residues. The CDR3: CASSLRQGTMNTEAFF. The CDR3 DNA follows: TGTGCCAGTAGTCTCCGACAGGGTACCATGAACACTGAAGCTTTCTTT.

The gene calls are TRBV6-5 and TRBJ2-5, with a weak D call TRBD2 (6 bases). Per germline, CDR1 MNHEY and CDR2 SVGAGI. CDR3 size: 14 residues. V was cut by 6 bases and J by 2 bases, with 13 bases left in between. Here the CDR3 DNA reads TGTGCCAGCAGCCGATCTAGCGTTCAAGAGACCCAGTACTTC. It yields the protein CASSRSSVQETQYF.

The chain has TRBV5-6 and TRBJ1-4; D is possibly TRBD1 (6 bases). Trimming took off 1 base at V and 10 bases at J, with 8 bases between the two ends. Germline CDR1 reads SGHDT; CDR2 reads YYEEEE. This CDR3 has 12 residues. The CDR3 loop is CASSLRGGKLFF. CDR3 DNA sequence: TGTGCCAGCAGCTTGAGGGGGGGAAAACTGTTTTTT.

The V gene is TRBV6-1, the J gene TRBJ2-1, with D unclear. The CDR3 runs 13 residues. V lost 4 bases, J lost 10 bases, and 14 bases lay in between. Per germline, CDR1 MNHNS and CDR2 SASEGT. CDR3 DNA sequence: TGTGCCAGCAGTGGGTGGAGTCTCGACGAGCAGTTCTTC. The encoded protein is CASSGWSLDEQFF.

J is TRBJ2-1 and V is TRBV25-1; D not certain. Germline assignment: CDR1 MGHDK and CDR2 SYGVNS. V was shortened by 5 bases and J by 0 bases, with 2 bases between the two germline ends. This CDR3 is built from 12 residues. Written as DNA, the CDR3 is TGTGCCAGCAGTCGCTCCTACAATGAGCAGTTCTTC. Protein sequence: CASSRSYNEQFF.

This chain uses TRBV4-1 with TRBJ2-7; TRBD1 matches at 9 bases. Per germline, CDR1 MGHRA and CDR2 YSYEKL. The CDR3 consists of 16 residues. Germline trimming cut 0 bases from V and 3 bases from J; bases unmatched to any gene: 6. CDR3 loop: CASSQDGTGWGYEQYF. Written as DNA, the CDR3 is TGCGCCAGCAGCCAAGATGGGACAGGGTGGGGCTACGAGCAGTACTTC.

The chain links TRBV30 to TRBJ2-5, with 7 nucleotides matching TRBD1. Germline V CDR1 and CDR2: GTSNPN, SVGIG (reference sequence). The J segment lost 3 bases and the V segment lost 4 bases, leaving 2 bases of the junction unmatched. This CDR3 spans 12 amino acids. CDR3 residues: CAWMGQKETQYF. In nucleotides, the CDR3 is TGTGCCTGGATGGGACAGAAAGAGACCCAGTACTTC.

The rearrangement joins TRBV7-9 to TRBJ1-2; 7 positions agree with TRBD1. The V gene's germline CDR1 is SEHNR and CDR2 FQNEAQ (reference sequence). Unmatched junction bases numbered 8, after V lost 5 bases and J lost 5 bases. The length of the CDR3 is 14 residues. The CDR3 bases are TGTGCCAGCAGCCCTACCGGGACAGCTTATGGCTACACCTTC. The encoded protein is CASSPTGTAYGYTF.